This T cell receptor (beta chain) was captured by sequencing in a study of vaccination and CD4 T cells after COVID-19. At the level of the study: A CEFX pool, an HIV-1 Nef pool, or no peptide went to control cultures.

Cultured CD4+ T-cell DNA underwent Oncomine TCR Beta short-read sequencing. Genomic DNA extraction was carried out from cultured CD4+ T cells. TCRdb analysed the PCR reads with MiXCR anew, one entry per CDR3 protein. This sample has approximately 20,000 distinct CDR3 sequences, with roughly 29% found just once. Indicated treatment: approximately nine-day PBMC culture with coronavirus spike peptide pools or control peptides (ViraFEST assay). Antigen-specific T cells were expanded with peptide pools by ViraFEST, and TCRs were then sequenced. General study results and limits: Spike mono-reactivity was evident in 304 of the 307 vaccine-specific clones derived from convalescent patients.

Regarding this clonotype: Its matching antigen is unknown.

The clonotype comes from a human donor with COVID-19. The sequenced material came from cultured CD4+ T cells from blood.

The CDR3 here is CASSLRPEKLFF. The CDR3 coding sequence is TGTGCCAGCAGCTTACGACCTGAAAAACTGTTTTTT. This chain connects TRBV11-3 to TRBJ1-4; D uncertain. Germline assignment: CDR1 SGHNT and CDR2 YENEEA. This CDR3 contains 12 residues. Trimming took off 2 bases at V and 7 bases at J, with 5 bases between the two ends.